The rows below give T cell receptor beta chains drawn from one sample of a study of blood T cell repertoires in COVID-19. Assay used: immunoSEQ multiplex PCR; TCRdb lists only in-frame clones, some missing. The profile shows tens of thousands of clones, more than 80% of them singletons. Sequencing was performed on peripheral blood. All receptors come from an elderly man with acute or convalescent COVID-19. CDR3s include the opening cysteine and the closing phenylalanine or tryptophan. A D gene is named only where the DNA matches it firmly. Size is omitted from some rows. Given values are once, few, many or a class for expanded clones.

d_gene: -; abundance: few; j_gene: TRBJ1-5; v_gene: TRBV19; CDR3nt: TGTGCCAGTAGTGCTACAGGGAAAAGGGGTGGCAATCAGCCCCAGCATTTT; CDR3aa: CASSATGKRGGNQPQHF
d_gene: TRBD1; abundance: -; j_gene: TRBJ1-1; v_gene: TRBV7-3; CDR3nt: TGTGCCAGCAGCTTAGGGGCAGGGGGCGGGAAGAACACTGAAGCTTTCTTT; CDR3aa: CASSLGAGGGKNTEAFF
d_gene: TRBD2; abundance: -; j_gene: TRBJ2-5; v_gene: TRBV7-7; CDR3nt: TGTGCCAGCAGCTTAGAGCGGGAGTGGGGAGAGACCCAGTACTTC; CDR3aa: CASSLEREWGETQYF
d_gene: TRBD1; abundance: -; j_gene: TRBJ2-3; v_gene: TRBV7-2; CDR3nt: TGTGCCAGCAGCTTAGCAAACGACAGGGGAAGGCATTTT; CDR3aa: CASSLANDRGRHF
d_gene: -; abundance: -; j_gene: TRBJ2-2; v_gene: TRBV30; CDR3nt: TGTGCCTGGGAACTGCTTGACATCACCGGGGAGCTGTTTTTT; CDR3aa: CAWELLDITGELFF
d_gene: TRBD1; abundance: once; j_gene: TRBJ1-4; v_gene: TRBV9; CDR3nt: TGTGCCAGCAGCGTAGGGACAGGGGCAGGTAATGAAAAACTGTTTTTT; CDR3aa: CASSVGTGAGNEKLFF
d_gene: TRBD1; abundance: many; j_gene: TRBJ2-7; v_gene: TRBV28; CDR3nt: TGTGCCAGCAGTCGGGGGACAGGTGTAGGGTACGAGCAGTACTTC; CDR3aa: CASSRGTGVGYEQYF
d_gene: -; abundance: -; j_gene: TRBJ1-2; v_gene: TRBV11-2; CDR3nt: TGTGCCAGCAGCTCAACGACCACGGGCCCGGGGGGCTACACCTTC; CDR3aa: CASSSTTTGPGGYTF
d_gene: TRBD1; abundance: -; j_gene: TRBJ1-6; v_gene: TRBV18; CDR3nt: TGTGCCAGCTCACCAAGACGGGACAGGGAAAATTCACCCCTCCACTTT; CDR3aa: CASSPRRDRENSPLHF
d_gene: -; abundance: -; j_gene: TRBJ2-6; v_gene: TRBV5-1; CDR3nt: TGCGCCAGCAGCTTGCAAAGTATCAGCTCTGGGGCCAACGTCCTGACTTTC; CDR3aa: CASSLQSISSGANVLTF
d_gene: -; abundance: once; j_gene: TRBJ2-7; v_gene: TRBV5-6; CDR3nt: TGTGCCAGCAGCGATGACAGTACCGTTTACGAGCAGTACTTC; CDR3aa: CASSDDSTVYEQYF
d_gene: TRBD2; abundance: -; j_gene: TRBJ2-3; v_gene: TRBV7-9; CDR3nt: TGTGCCAGCAGCCCATCACTAGCGGGGGGCACAGATACGCAGTATTTT; CDR3aa: CASSPSLAGGTDTQYF
d_gene: TRBD1; abundance: -; j_gene: TRBJ1-4; v_gene: TRBV4-2; CDR3nt: TGTGCCAGCAGCCGAACCGGGACAGGGGGCGCCGGGGGTGAGGAAAAACTGTTTTTT; CDR3aa: CASSRTGTGGAGGEEKLFF
d_gene: -; abundance: -; j_gene: TRBJ2-5; v_gene: TRBV11-2; CDR3nt: TGTGCCAGCAGCTTTATTCGGGGAGCAGAGACCCAGTACTTC; CDR3aa: CASSFIRGAETQYF
d_gene: TRBD2; abundance: -; j_gene: TRBJ2-1; v_gene: TRBV19; CDR3nt: TGTGCCACGGACCGGACTAGCGGGAGGAATGAGCAGTTCTTC; CDR3aa: CATDRTSGRNEQFF
d_gene: TRBD1; abundance: -; j_gene: TRBJ1-1; v_gene: TRBV5-1; CDR3nt: TGCGCCAGCAGCCCGATGGGACAGGGGGCTGAAGCTTTCTTT; CDR3aa: CASSPMGQGAEAFF
d_gene: -; abundance: -; j_gene: TRBJ1-2; v_gene: TRBV6-2/TRBV6-3; CDR3nt: TGTGCCAGCAGTTACTCTACAGTTTCCTATGGCTACACCTTC; CDR3aa: CASSYSTVSYGYTF
d_gene: TRBD2; abundance: -; j_gene: TRBJ2-4; v_gene: TRBV28; CDR3nt: TGTGCCAGCAGTTCCGCATTAGGGGGACTAGCGGGAGAGGTAGCCAAAAACATTCAGTACTTC; CDR3aa: CASSSALGGLAGEVAKNIQYF
d_gene: -; abundance: -; j_gene: TRBJ1-4; v_gene: TRBV28; CDR3nt: TGTGCCAGCAGTTCCCCGGTCGGGGGGAATGAAAAACTGTTTTTT; CDR3aa: CASSSPVGGNEKLFF
d_gene: -; abundance: once; j_gene: TRBJ1-3; v_gene: TRBV19; CDR3nt: TGTGCCAGTAGTATAGATGGGCAGGTCTCTGGAAACACCATATATTTT; CDR3aa: CASSIDGQVSGNTIYF
d_gene: -; abundance: -; j_gene: TRBJ2-6; v_gene: TRBV27; CDR3nt: TGTGCCAGCAGTTTTTGGCTGACGGGGAGGTCCAACGTCCTGACTTTC; CDR3aa: CASSFWLTGRSNVLTF
d_gene: TRBD2; abundance: once; j_gene: TRBJ2-3; v_gene: TRBV7-2; CDR3nt: TGTGCCAGCAGCTTAGGTGGCGGGAGGATCACAGATACGCAGTATTTT; CDR3aa: CASSLGGGRITDTQYF
d_gene: TRBD1; abundance: -; j_gene: TRBJ2-5; v_gene: TRBV11-2; CDR3nt: TGTGCCAGCAGCCCTGGACAGGGAGGAGAGACCCAGTACTTC; CDR3aa: CASSPGQGGETQYF
d_gene: TRBD1; abundance: -; j_gene: TRBJ1-6; v_gene: TRBV7-2; CDR3nt: TGTGCCAGCAGCCCGACAGGGCTAGGTTCACCCCTCCACTTT; CDR3aa: CASSPTGLGSPLHF
d_gene: -; abundance: -; j_gene: TRBJ1-2; v_gene: TRBV3-1/TRBV3-2; CDR3nt: TGTGCCAGCAGCCAAACCGAGGCAGGGGCGACCGGCTACACCTTC; CDR3aa: CASSQTEAGATGYTF
d_gene: -; abundance: -; j_gene: TRBJ1-6; v_gene: TRBV7-2; CDR3nt: TGTGCCAGCAGCTTATTGGGGCTGGGCCGGAGCTCCTATAATTCACCCCTCCACTTT; CDR3aa: CASSLLGLGRSSYNSPLHF
d_gene: TRBD2; abundance: -; j_gene: TRBJ2-7; v_gene: TRBV28; CDR3nt: TGTGCCATCATAACTAGCGGGAGTATACACGAGCAGTACTTC; CDR3aa: CAIITSGSIHEQYF
d_gene: -; abundance: -; j_gene: TRBJ2-5; v_gene: TRBV27; CDR3nt: TGTGCCAGCAGAATCTTCGCGGACACCCACTTGGGGACCCAGTACTTC; CDR3aa: CASRIFADTHLGTQYF
d_gene: TRBD2; abundance: -; j_gene: TRBJ2-1; v_gene: TRBV5-4; CDR3nt: TGTGCCAGCAGCTCATGGACTAGCGGGGGGACCTCCTACAATGAGCAGTTCTTC; CDR3aa: CASSSWTSGGTSYNEQFF
d_gene: -; abundance: -; j_gene: TRBJ2-1; v_gene: TRBV3-1/TRBV3-2; CDR3nt: TGTGCCAGCAGCCACGTGGACTTCCAGTTCTTC; CDR3aa: CASSHVDFQFF
d_gene: TRBD2; abundance: -; j_gene: TRBJ2-1; v_gene: TRBV10-3; CDR3nt: TGTGCCATCAGTGAAATAGGTAGCGGGAGAGGTGAGCAGTTCTTC; CDR3aa: CAISEIGSGRGEQFF
d_gene: -; abundance: -; j_gene: TRBJ2-2; v_gene: TRBV11-3; CDR3nt: TGTGCCAGCAGCTCCGGCACCGGGGAGCTGTTTTTT; CDR3aa: CASSSGTGELFF
d_gene: -; abundance: -; j_gene: TRBJ2-5; v_gene: TRBV19; CDR3nt: TGTGCCAGTAGTATCACAGGTAGTGAGACCCAGTACTTC; CDR3aa: CASSITGSETQYF
d_gene: -; abundance: -; j_gene: TRBJ2-7; v_gene: TRBV2; CDR3nt: TGTGCCAGCAGAGAGGGTCGATACGAGCAGTACTTC; CDR3aa: CASREGRYEQYF
d_gene: TRBD1; abundance: few; j_gene: TRBJ1-6; v_gene: TRBV28; CDR3nt: TGTGCCAGCCTCCAAACAGGGGGTAGAGATTCACCCCTCCACTTT; CDR3aa: CASLQTGGRDSPLHF
d_gene: -; abundance: -; j_gene: TRBJ1-1; v_gene: TRBV27; CDR3nt: TGTGCCAGCAGTTTATTTAGCTCGGGTGACACTGAAGCTTTCTTT; CDR3aa: CASSLFSSGDTEAFF
d_gene: -; abundance: few; j_gene: TRBJ1-5; v_gene: TRBV19; CDR3nt: TGTGCCAGTAGTATAGTGGAACTAAATCAGCCCCAGCATTTT; CDR3aa: CASSIVELNQPQHF
d_gene: -; abundance: -; j_gene: TRBJ1-4; v_gene: TRBV28; CDR3nt: TGTGCCAGCAGTTTGTCGGCAGGTCGGGAAAAACTGTTTTTT; CDR3aa: CASSLSAGREKLFF
d_gene: -; abundance: -; j_gene: TRBJ2-7; v_gene: TRBV7-9; CDR3nt: TGTGCCAGCAGACGTACAGGCTCCTACGAGCAGTACTTC; CDR3aa: CASRRTGSYEQYF
d_gene: TRBD1; abundance: -; j_gene: TRBJ1-4; v_gene: TRBV5-6; CDR3nt: TGTGCCAGCAGCTTCCGACAGGGGAATGAAAAACTGTTTTTT; CDR3aa: CASSFRQGNEKLFF
d_gene: -; abundance: -; j_gene: TRBJ1-1; v_gene: TRBV19; CDR3nt: TGTGCCAGTAGTATAGTAGGGTCTCAGGGTGTGCACACTGAAGCTTTCTTT; CDR3aa: CASSIVGSQGVHTEAFF
d_gene: -; abundance: -; j_gene: TRBJ2-3; v_gene: TRBV3-1/TRBV3-2; CDR3nt: TGTGCCAGCTGCCGGGCTAGCACAGATACGCAGTATTTT; CDR3aa: CASCRASTDTQYF
d_gene: -; abundance: -; j_gene: TRBJ2-3; v_gene: TRBV7-7; CDR3nt: TGTGCCAGCAGCTTAGGGTCCAGGGGCAACACAGATACGCAGTATTTT; CDR3aa: CASSLGSRGNTDTQYF
d_gene: -; abundance: -; j_gene: TRBJ2-5; v_gene: TRBV24-1; CDR3nt: TGTGCCACCAGTGATTTGGGGGCAGGGGAGGAGACCCAGTACTTC; CDR3aa: CATSDLGAGEETQYF
d_gene: TRBD1; abundance: once; j_gene: TRBJ1-1; v_gene: TRBV10-3; CDR3nt: TGTGCCGGGACGGACAGGGTAGGGACTGAAGCTTTCTTT; CDR3aa: CAGTDRVGTEAFF
d_gene: TRBD2; abundance: once; j_gene: TRBJ2-3; v_gene: TRBV18; CDR3nt: TGTGCCAGCTCACCGGGACTAGCGGGCTTCGATACGCAGTATTTT; CDR3aa: CASSPGLAGFDTQYF
d_gene: -; abundance: -; j_gene: TRBJ2-3; v_gene: TRBV24-1; CDR3nt: TGTGCCACCAGTGATTTTACCAGGGCCTCGGATACGCAGTATTTT; CDR3aa: CATSDFTRASDTQYF
d_gene: -; abundance: -; j_gene: TRBJ2-1; v_gene: TRBV21-1; CDR3nt: TGTGCCAGCAGCAAAGAAGAGGTAGCGGGGGGCTACAATGAGCAGTTCTTC; CDR3aa: CASSKEEVAGGYNEQFF
d_gene: -; abundance: -; j_gene: TRBJ1-2; v_gene: TRBV7-2; CDR3nt: TGTGCCAGCAGCTTAGTCAGGGAGGGGTATGGCTACACCTTC; CDR3aa: CASSLVREGYGYTF
d_gene: -; abundance: -; j_gene: TRBJ2-7; v_gene: TRBV5-1; CDR3nt: TGCGCCAGCAGCTTGGCCAGGAACGAGCAGTACTTC; CDR3aa: CASSLARNEQYF
d_gene: TRBD1; abundance: few; j_gene: TRBJ1-6; v_gene: TRBV2; CDR3nt: TGTGCCAGCAGGCTTCCGGGACAGGGAGAAGTTAATTCACCCCTCCACTTT; CDR3aa: CASRLPGQGEVNSPLHF
d_gene: TRBD1; abundance: -; j_gene: TRBJ2-5; v_gene: TRBV7-2; CDR3nt: TGTGCCAGCAGCTTAGACAGGGGGCGTATCGAGACCCAGTACTTC; CDR3aa: CASSLDRGRIETQYF
d_gene: TRBD1; abundance: -; j_gene: TRBJ1-4; v_gene: TRBV27; CDR3nt: TGTGCCAGCAGCCCCGGACAGGGTAATGAAAAACTGTTTTTT; CDR3aa: CASSPGQGNEKLFF
d_gene: -; abundance: -; j_gene: TRBJ1-4; v_gene: TRBV28; CDR3nt: TGTGCCAGCAGTTTATCATCTCACCGGGGTGAAAAACTGTTTTTT; CDR3aa: CASSLSSHRGEKLFF
d_gene: -; abundance: -; j_gene: TRBJ2-2; v_gene: TRBV5-1; CDR3nt: TGCGCCAGCAGCTCAGTTGGCGGGCCGAACACCGGGGAGCTGTTTTTT; CDR3aa: CASSSVGGPNTGELFF
d_gene: -; abundance: -; j_gene: TRBJ2-2; v_gene: TRBV12-5; CDR3nt: TGTGCTAGTGGTGGGGACTCGAACACCGGGGAGCTGTTTTTT; CDR3aa: CASGGDSNTGELFF
d_gene: -; abundance: -; j_gene: TRBJ2-1; v_gene: TRBV6-5; CDR3nt: TGTGCCAGCAGGGACATGGGGAGGAATGAGCAGTTCTTC; CDR3aa: CASRDMGRNEQFF
d_gene: TRBD1; abundance: -; j_gene: TRBJ1-1; v_gene: TRBV5-1; CDR3nt: TGCGCCAGCAGCTTGGGCACAGGGGTCGCGGACACTGAAGCTTTCTTT; CDR3aa: CASSLGTGVADTEAFF